A single sample is the source of the 32 T cell receptor beta chains below, sequenced in a study of cytomegalovirus exposure and HLA in healthy donors. The PCR had 60 Vbeta and 13 Jbeta primers. Data came from immunoSEQ multiplex PCR; TCRdb stores just in-frame clones and leaves some out. The sample shows around 130,000 clones, roughly four fifths of them seen only once. What was sequenced was PBMCs. The receptor set was obtained from a woman aged 45-59 years in good health and CMV-seronegative.

The chain carries TRBV14 and TRBJ1-3; D not certain. CDR1 and CDR2 (germline): SGHDN, FVKESK. Trimming cost V 6 bases and J 4 bases, with 19 bases left between them. This CDR3 comprises 16 residues. The CDR3: CASRLRPRAGGNTIYF. CDR3 nucleotide sequence: TGTGCCAGCAGACTGCGCCCCCGGGCGGGAGGAAACACCATATATTTT. The variable domain in full, with the rest retrieved from reference TRBV14 and TRBJ1-3, is EAGVTQFPSHSVIEKGQTVTLRCDPISGHDNLYWYRRVMGKEIKFLLHFVKESKQDESGMPNNRFLAERTGGTYSTLKVQPAELEDSGVYFCASRLRPRAGGNTIYFGEGSWLTVV.

On this clone itself: The sample has other DNA sequences that encode this CDR3 too. This sequence joins TRBV27 and TRBJ1-5; no firm D call. This CDR3 has 12 residues. The V end was cut by 4 bases, the J end by 4 bases, with 5 bases between. The germline V gene encodes CDR1 MNHEY and CDR2 SMNVEV (reference sequence). This CDR3 reads CASSSHNQPQHF. CDR3 DNA: TGTGCCAGCAGTTCCCATAATCAGCCCCAGCATTTT.

V and J are TRBV19 and TRBJ1-3; D ambiguous. Trimming pared 5 bases from V and 4 bases from J, leaving 9 bases between. The germline gives CDR1 LNHDA, CDR2 SQIVND (reference sequence). The CDR3 runs to 13 residues. CDR3 sequence reads: CASSPGSGNTIYF. CDR3 nucleotides: TGTGCCAGTAGTCCGGGATCAGGAAACACCATATATTTT.

CDR3 sequence (DNA): TGCGCCAGCAGCCAAGAGCCCAGGTTTACCTACAATGAGCAGTTCTTC. Protein: CASSQEPRFTYNEQFF. V gene TRBV4-3 combines with J gene TRBJ2-1; no reliable D call. The V gene lost 0 bases and the J gene lost 2 bases, with 11 bases spanning the gap. Germline CDR1 and CDR2: LGHNA and YSLEER. This CDR3 spans 16 amino acids.

This clone occurred a few times. The V gene is TRBV6-1, the J gene TRBJ2-7, with D possibly matching TRBD2 (5 bases). Trimming removed 2 bases from V and 2 bases from J, with 13 bases in between. There are 15 residues in the CDR3. CDR1 and CDR2 (germline): MNHNS, SASEGT. CDR3 nucleotide sequence: TGTGCCAGCAGTGAAATGTGGGCGGAGGCCTACGAGCAGTACGTC. Residues: CASSEMWAEAYEQYV.

The V and J genes are TRBV6-1 and TRBJ1-1; a weak D match, TRBD1 (6 bases). Germline CDR1 reads MNHNS; CDR2 reads SASEGT. Trimming shortened V by 6 bases and J by 6 bases, and 17 bases separated the two germline ends. The CDR3 sequence is 14 residues long. The CDR3 is CASSFYREIAEAFF. Written as DNA, the CDR3 is TGTGCCAGCAGCTTCTACAGGGAGATAGCTGAAGCTTTCTTT.

The table lists this clone with a few counts. J is TRBJ1-1 and V is TRBV18; possible D gene TRBD1, 5 bases. The CDR3 consists of 14 residues. The V end lost 1 base, the J end lost 4 bases, and 10 bases lay between the germline ends. Germline CDR1 and CDR2: KGHSH and LQKENI. CDR3 sequence: CASSPQEGSTEAFF. For the CDR3, the DNA is TGTGCCAGCTCACCACAGGAGGGGTCCACTGAAGCTTTCTTT.

The J gene is TRBJ2-7, the V gene TRBV27, with 7 bases matching TRBD1. CDR1 is MNHEY and CDR2 is SMNVEV in the germline V gene (reference sequence). J gave up 7 bases and V 5 bases, and 11 bases lay outside the gene matches. CDR3 length: 14 residues. The CDR3, as DNA: TGTGCCAGCAGTGCCCTTGCAGGGGGTGAAGAGCAGTACTTC. Translated: CASSALAGGEEQYF.

The V gene is TRBV10-1, the J gene TRBJ2-5, with D unresolved. The better agreement between TRBJ2-7 and the DNA end casts doubt on the J call. Germline values: CDR1 WNHNN, CDR2 SYGVQD (reference sequence). The CDR3 runs 12 residues. The CDR3 is CASICVIYEQYF. CDR3 nucleotides: TGCGCCAGCATTTGTGTCATCTACGAGCAGTACTTC.

This clone has only one observation. The J gene is TRBJ2-7, the V gene TRBV15, with TRBD2 matching over 11 bases. J gave up 1 base and V 0 bases, and 5 bases lay outside the gene matches. The V gene's germline CDR1 is LNHNV and CDR2 YYDKDF (reference sequence). CDR3 length: 17 amino acids. The CDR3 protein is CATSRDLGLADSYEQYF. The CDR3 DNA is TGTGCCACCAGCAGAGATTTGGGACTAGCGGATTCCTACGAGCAGTACTTC.

The chain joins TRBV10-3 to TRBJ2-5, with 8 bases identical to TRBD1. The CDR3 extends over 13 amino acids. V shed 6 bases, J shed 1 base, and the junction held 1 base outside the gene matches. Germline-derived CDR1 and CDR2 are ENHRY and SYGVKD. In nucleotides, the CDR3 is TGTGCCATCAGAGGGACAGGCCAAGAGACCCAGTACTTC. This translates into CAIRGTGQETQYF.

CDR3 in amino acids: CASSLRDTQETQYF. CDR3 sequence (DNA): TGTGCCAGCAGCCTCCGGGACACCCAAGAGACCCAGTACTTC. This chain uses TRBV5-4 with TRBJ2-5, with D perhaps TRBD1 (6 bases). Germline CDR1 and CDR2: SGHNT and YYREEE (reference sequence). The CDR3 has 14 residues. Between the trimmed V and J ends, which lost 4 bases and 1 base, there was a span of 11 bases.

This clone has a single count. The rearrangement uses TRBV19 and TRBJ2-5; 8 bases fit TRBD1. CDR3 size: 16 residues. V was pared by 4 bases and J by 6 bases, with 13 bases of the junction left unmatched. Germline CDR1 is LNHDA and CDR2 is SQIVND (reference sequence). The CDR3 region is CASSTPAPQGVKTQYF. Written as DNA, the CDR3 is TGTGCCAGTAGTACGCCGGCCCCACAGGGGGTTAAGACCCAGTACTTC.

This chain uses TRBV30 with TRBJ2-3; 9 bases align to TRBD2. The J segment lost 2 bases and the V segment lost 2 bases, leaving 2 bases of the junction unmatched. This CDR3 contains 14 residues. The germline V gene encodes CDR1 GTSNPN and CDR2 SVGIG (reference sequence). The CDR3: CAWSSGRPTDTQYF. DNA of the CDR3: TGTGCCTGGAGTAGCGGGAGGCCCACAGATACGCAGTATTTT.

The J gene is TRBJ2-3, the V gene TRBV7-2, with 10 bases identical to TRBD2. Trimming cost V 1 base and J 1 base; bases outside gene matches: 5. The V gene's germline CDR1 is SGHTA and CDR2 FQGNSA. The CDR3 loop spans 17 amino acids. CDR3 in DNA: TGTGCCAGCAGCTTAGGGGTAGCGGGAGGACGCACAGATACGCAGTATTTT. As protein: CASSLGVAGGRTDTQYF. The full variable domain, with the rest looked up from reference TRBV7-2 and TRBJ2-3, is GAGVSQSPSNKVTEKGKDVELRCDPISGHTALYWYRQSLGQGLEFLIYFQGNSAPDKSGLPSDRFSAERTGGSVSTLTIQRTQQEDSAVYLCASSLGVAGGRTDTQYFGPGTRLTVL.

V gene TRBV14 combines with J gene TRBJ1-2; TRBD1 aligns across 8 bases. The CDR3 is made up of 14 amino acids. V shed 1 base and J 4 bases; nucleotides not matched to a gene: 2. CDR1 is SGHDN and CDR2 is FVKESK in the germline V gene. This CDR3 reads CASSQGTGPYGYTF. The DNA of the CDR3 is TGTGCCAGCAGCCAAGGGACAGGGCCCTATGGCTACACCTTC.

This rearrangement joins TRBV4-3 to TRBJ1-1; 7 nucleotides line up with TRBD1. The CDR3 covers 15 residues. From germline, CDR1 is LGHNA and CDR2 YSLEER. V was clipped by 0 bases and J by 2 bases; unmatched bases: 3. CDR3 nucleotide sequence: TGCGCCAGCAGCCAAGACCGGGACAGCAACACTGAAGCTTTCTTT. Translating it yields CASSQDRDSNTEAFF.

The V gene is TRBV5-1, the J gene TRBJ1-1, with 7 bases lining up with TRBD1. V gave up 4 bases and J gave up 2 bases; unmatched junction bases: 5. This CDR3 contains 14 residues. CDR1 SGHRS and CDR2 YFSETQ come from the germline V gene. For the CDR3, the DNA is TGCGCCAGCAGCATGGGACAGCTAAACACTGAAGCTTTCTTT. Translation: CASSMGQLNTEAFF.

J is TRBJ1-1 and V is TRBV19, with D uncertain. V lost 1 base to trimming and J lost 2 bases, with 8 bases between them. The CDR3 has 14 residues. Germline CDR1 LNHDA, CDR2 SQIVND (reference sequence). This CDR3 reads CASSIGGPNTEAFF. In nucleotides, the CDR3 is TGTGCCAGTAGTATAGGAGGGCCAAACACTGAAGCTTTCTTT.

The chain has TRBV28 and TRBJ1-1; a weak D match, TRBD1 (5 bases). Germline lookup yields CDR1 MDHEN and CDR2 SYDVKM. With 5 bases removed from V and 0 bases from J, the gap between germline ends came to 16 bases. The CDR3 consists of 16 residues. CDR3: CASSVSVPGMNTEAFF. CDR3 coding DNA: TGTGCCAGCAGTGTGAGTGTACCAGGGATGAACACTGAAGCTTTCTTT. Drawing the rest from reference TRBV28 and TRBJ1-1, the complete variable domain is DVKVTQSSRYLVKRTGEKVFLECVQDMDHENMFWYRQDPGLGLRLIYFSYDVKMKEKGDIPEGYSVSREKKERFSLILESASTNQTSMYLCASSVSVPGMNTEAFFGQGTRLTVV.

The chain links TRBV15 to TRBJ2-7, with a weak D call TRBD2 (5 bases). From germline, CDR1 is LNHNV and CDR2 YYDKDF (reference sequence). The CDR3 covers 14 residues. V gave up 8 bases and J gave up 6 bases, with 20 bases separating them. This CDR3 reads CATAARGRRSEQYF. DNA of the CDR3: TGTGCCACCGCTGCTAGAGGGCGACGCTCCGAGCAGTACTTC.

CDR3 bases: TGTGCCAGCGAAACTAGCGGGAGTAACGAGCAGTACTTC. Its translation: CASETSGSNEQYF. The V call is TRBV2, the J call TRBJ2-7; 11 bases map to TRBD2. The ends lost 8 bases at V and 5 bases at J; junction bases unmatched: 5. Germline CDR1 reads SNHLY; CDR2 reads FYNNEI. CDR3 size: 13 residues. The whole variable domain, remainder taken from reference TRBV2 and TRBJ2-7, is EPEVTQTPSHQVTQMGQEVILRCVPISNHLYFYWYRQILGQKVEFLVSFYNNEISEKSEIFDDQFSVERPDGSNFTLKIRSTKLEDSAMYFCASETSGSNEQYFGPGTRLTVT.

This clone has just one count. V is TRBV1 and J is TRBJ1-2. TRBV1 is classified as a pseudogene. The CDR3 sequence is 14 residues long. This CDR3 reads CTSSQAIRGLGYTF. As DNA, the CDR3 is TGCACCAGCAGCCAAGCCATCCGGGGGTTAGGCTACACCTTC.

This rearrangement joins TRBV28 to TRBJ1-1; TRBD1 matches 9 bases. CDR1 is MDHEN, CDR2 SYDVKM, per germline. V lost 5 bases and J lost 1; bases outside the gene matches: 2. The CDR3 length is 14 residues. This CDR3 reads CASSRDRENTEAFF. The CDR3 coding sequence is TGTGCCAGCAGTAGGGACAGGGAGAACACTGAAGCTTTCTTT.

V usage is TRBV7-8 and J usage is TRBJ1-2; 10 bases fit TRBD1. V dropped 5 bases and J dropped 3; count of bases not matched to a gene: 3. Germline assignment: CDR1 SGHVS and CDR2 FQNEAQ. The CDR3 extends over 14 amino acids. As DNA, the CDR3 is TGTGCCAGCAGCCGGGACAGGGGAGACTATGGCTACACCTTC. Residues: CASSRDRGDYGYTF.

The rearrangement links TRBV25-1 to TRBJ2-1; 8 bases map to TRBD2. V shed 4 bases, J shed 4 bases, and the junction held 6 bases outside the gene matches. In germline, CDR1 is MGHDK, CDR2 SYGVNS. There are 15 residues in the CDR3. The CDR3 spells CASSGVSGSYNEQFF. In nucleotides, the CDR3 is TGTGCCAGCAGTGGGGTCAGCGGGAGTTACAATGAGCAGTTCTTC.

The J gene is TRBJ2-7, the V gene TRBV28; D ambiguous. CDR3 size: 12 residues. V shed 6 bases and J shed 4 bases, with 10 bases lying between them. CDR1 and CDR2 (germline): MDHEN, SYDVKM. The CDR3 DNA is TGTGCCAGCAGCCCAGACTCGTACGAGCAGTACTTC. Translation: CASSPDSYEQYF.

This clone was seen only once. The rearrangement joins TRBV7-3 to TRBJ2-1; 8 nucleotides line up with TRBD2. The ends lost 5 bases at V and 2 bases at J; junction bases unmatched: 5. Germline V gives CDR1 SGHTA, CDR2 FQGTGA. The CDR3 length is 15 residues. CDR3 in amino acids: CASSPRTSPYNEQFF. In nucleotides, the CDR3 is TGTGCCAGCAGCCCAAGGACTAGCCCCTACAATGAGCAGTTCTTC.

The rearrangement uses TRBV5-1 and TRBJ2-7; tentative D call: TRBD1 (6 bases). CDR1 and CDR2 (germline): SGHRS, YFSETQ. V lost 2 bases and J lost 1, with 13 bases in between. The CDR3 runs to 15 residues. The CDR3, as DNA: TGCGCCAGCAGCTTATCGGGACAAAAGTCCTACGAGCAGTACTTC. Translated: CASSLSGQKSYEQYF.

Only a few counts were recorded for this clone. The chain recombines TRBV6-1 with TRBJ1-1, with D maybe TRBD1 (6 bases). Trimming removed 6 bases from V and 0 bases from J, with 11 bases in between. Per germline, CDR1 MNHNS and CDR2 SASEGT. CDR3 length equals 14 residues. CDR3 in amino acids: CASSVNRVNTEAFF. The CDR3 region has the DNA TGTGCCAGCAGCGTGAACAGGGTGAACACTGAAGCTTTCTTT.

This clone appeared a single time. The chain links TRBV7-9 to TRBJ2-7; TRBD1 matches 9 bases. Germline CDR1 SEHNR, CDR2 FQNEAQ (reference sequence). This CDR3 spans 14 amino acids. The J segment lost 2 bases and the V segment lost 5 bases, leaving 4 bases of the junction unmatched. CDR3 coding DNA: TGTGCCAGCAGCACCGGGACAGGGACCTACGAGCAGTACTTC. Encoded protein: CASSTGTGTYEQYF. The full variable domain, its missing parts supplied by reference TRBV7-9 and TRBJ2-7, is DTGVSQNPRHKITKRGQNVTFRCDPISEHNRLYWYRQTLGQGPEFLTYFQNEAQLEKSRLLSDRFSAERPKGSFSTLEIQRTEQGDSAMYLCASSTGTGTYEQYFGPGTRLTVT.

The rearrangement uses TRBV6-6 and TRBJ2-7, with 8 bases aligning to TRBD1. The CDR3 spans 14 residues. The ends lost 5 bases at V and 5 bases at J; junction bases unmatched: 8. Germline values: CDR1 MNHNY, CDR2 SVGAGI (reference sequence). CDR3 protein: CASSPGGSMDEQYV. The CDR3 DNA reads TGTGCCAGCAGTCCAGGGGGCTCTATGGACGAGCAGTACGTC.